The clone carrying this TCR beta chain was counted ten times or more. Antigen specificity is unknown. The sample originates from a study of Graves' ophthalmopathy and Graves' hyperthyroidism. Study-wide results and caveats: Most thyroid clonotypes expanded beyond 0.001 frequency were also found in blood.

The length of the CDR3 is 14 residues. V shed 5 bases and J shed 3 bases, with 14 bases lying between them. Hyperthyroidism patients, aged 18 to 65, were newly diagnosed, under 2 months' duration. Other autoimmune diseases, uncontrolled infections, pregnancy or lactation excluded patients from enrollment. Researchers took RNA transcripts and amplified TCR beta CDR3 regions from them. A first-round RT-PCR used HTBI primers, followed by a second-round multiplex PCR. TCRdb re-called the multiplex PCR reads with MiXCR, one entry per CDR3 protein. This repertoire shows fewer than 650,000 distinct CDR3 sequences, around a fifth found once; its top ten account for more than 5.5%.

The gene calls are TRBV12-3 or TRBV12-4 and TRBJ2-7; D unclear. This clonotype was sampled from a young woman with stable Graves' hyperthyroidism. Some clones in this sample may be carry-over from other donors' samples. The sample taken for sequencing was peripheral blood. The CDR3 nucleotides are TGTGCCAGCAGTCCCCTAGTCCTAGGCTACGAGCAGTACTTC. Translation: CASSPLVLGYEQYF.